The rows below give T cell receptor beta chains drawn from one sample of a study of blood T cell repertoires in COVID-19. Profiling relied on immunoSEQ multiplex PCR, and the TCRdb table lists in-frame clones only, not all of them. The sample yields roughly 200,000 clones, 80% to 90% seen once. The sample taken for sequencing was PBMCs or T cells enriched from blood (not recorded which). The receptors here all came from a woman aged 40 to 50 with acute COVID-19. Each CDR3 is given with its conserved first and last residue. The listing skips clone size in some rows; elsewhere it reads once, few, many or a size class.

TRBJ2-7 NA TRBV28 CAGGDNLKQQYF
TRBJ1-5 NA TRBV11-3 CASSLGVKEGMDQPQHF
TRBJ1-5 NA TRBV7-2 CASSLRMEQPQHF
TRBJ1-2 NA TRBV19 CASSGTGVGEGYTF
TRBJ1-6 NA TRBV6-4 CASSQPGGRASYNSPLHF
TRBJ2-1 NA TRBV11-2 CASRPPADRTEQFF
TRBJ1-2 NA TRBV28 CATADRIANYGYTF
TRBJ1-2 few TRBV15 CATSRLANYGYTF
TRBJ1-1 NA TRBV6-5 CASRKTGPTEAFF
TRBJ2-1 NA TRBV11-2 CASSTRTGLFNEQFF
TRBJ2-3 NA TRBV27 CASSTITSAQSRTDTQYF
TRBJ1-3 NA TRBV28 CASSFKGATGNTIYF
TRBJ2-1 NA TRBV11-2 CASSLRGSYNEQFF
TRBJ1-3 NA TRBV28 CASSLVAGSGNTIYF
TRBJ2-7 NA TRBV11-3 CASSDRTRPYEQYF
TRBJ2-7 NA TRBV11-2 CASAPWRGDYEQYF
TRBJ1-5 few TRBV27 CASSPEPWRGSSNQPQHF
TRBJ2-1 NA TRBV4-2 CASSSSSGPYNEQFF
TRBJ1-6 few TRBV7-8 CASSLALGGWGNSPLHF
TRBJ2-7 NA TRBV7-2 CASSLRSTGGEQYF